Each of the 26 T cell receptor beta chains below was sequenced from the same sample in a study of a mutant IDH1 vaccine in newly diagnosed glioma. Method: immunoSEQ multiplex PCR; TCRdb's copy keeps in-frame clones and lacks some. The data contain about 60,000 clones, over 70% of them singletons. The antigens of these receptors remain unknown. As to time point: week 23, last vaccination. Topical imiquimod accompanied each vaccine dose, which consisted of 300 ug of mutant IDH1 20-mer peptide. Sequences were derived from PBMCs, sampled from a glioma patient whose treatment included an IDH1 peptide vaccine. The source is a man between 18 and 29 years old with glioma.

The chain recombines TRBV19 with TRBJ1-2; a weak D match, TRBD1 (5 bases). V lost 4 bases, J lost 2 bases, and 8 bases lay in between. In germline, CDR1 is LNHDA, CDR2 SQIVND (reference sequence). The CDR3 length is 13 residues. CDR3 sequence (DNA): TGTGCCAGTAGTAGGACACTGAACTATGGCTACACCTTC. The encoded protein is CASSRTLNYGYTF. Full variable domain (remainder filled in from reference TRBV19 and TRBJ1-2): DGGITQSPKYLFRKEGQNVTLSCEQNLNHDAMYWYRQDPGQGLRLIYYSQIVNDFQKGDIAEGYSVSREKKESFPLTVTSAQKNPTAFYLCASSRTLNYGYTFGSGTRLTVV.

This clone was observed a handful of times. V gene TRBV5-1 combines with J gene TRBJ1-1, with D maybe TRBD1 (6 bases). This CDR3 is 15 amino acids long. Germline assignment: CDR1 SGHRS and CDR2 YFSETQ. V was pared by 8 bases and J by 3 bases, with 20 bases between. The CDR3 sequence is CASHQGWAGDTEAFF. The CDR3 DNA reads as TGCGCCAGTCATCAGGGGTGGGCTGGGGACACTGAAGCTTTCTTT. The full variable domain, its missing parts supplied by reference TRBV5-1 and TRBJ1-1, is KAGVTQTPRYLIKTRGQQVTLSCSPISGHRSVSWYQQTPGQGLQFLFEYFSETQRNKGNFPGRFSGRQFSNSRSEMNVSTLELGDSALYLCASHQGWAGDTEAFFGQGTRLTVV.

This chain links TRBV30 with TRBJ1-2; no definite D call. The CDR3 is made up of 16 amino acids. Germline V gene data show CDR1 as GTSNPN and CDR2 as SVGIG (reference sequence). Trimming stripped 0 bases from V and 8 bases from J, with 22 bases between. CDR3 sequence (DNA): TGTGCCTGGAGTGTAACGAGGAGAACCGCTACGTGGGGCTACACCTTC. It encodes CAWSVTRRTATWGYTF.

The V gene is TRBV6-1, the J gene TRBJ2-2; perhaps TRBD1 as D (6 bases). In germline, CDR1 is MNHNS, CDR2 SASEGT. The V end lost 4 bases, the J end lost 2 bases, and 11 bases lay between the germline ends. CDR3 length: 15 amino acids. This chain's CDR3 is CASSVTGINTGELFF. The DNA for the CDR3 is TGTGCCAGCAGTGTCACAGGGATTAACACCGGGGAGCTGTTTTTT.

The CDR3 is CASSLGLAAYEQYF. CDR3 coding DNA: TGTGCCAGCAGCTTAGGGCTAGCGGCCTACGAGCAGTACTTC. The chain carries TRBV7-2 and TRBJ2-7, with 7 bases lining up with TRBD2. The CDR3 has 14 amino acids. Germline trimming cut 1 base from V and 2 bases from J; bases unmatched to any gene: 2. Germline V gene data show CDR1 as SGHTA and CDR2 as FQGNSA.

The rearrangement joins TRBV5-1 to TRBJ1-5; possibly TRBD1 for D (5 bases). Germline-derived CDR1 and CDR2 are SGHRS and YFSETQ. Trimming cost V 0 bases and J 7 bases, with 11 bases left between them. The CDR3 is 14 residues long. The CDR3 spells CASSLEFGDQPQHF. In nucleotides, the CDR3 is TGCGCCAGCAGCTTGGAGTTTGGGGACCAGCCCCAGCATTTT.

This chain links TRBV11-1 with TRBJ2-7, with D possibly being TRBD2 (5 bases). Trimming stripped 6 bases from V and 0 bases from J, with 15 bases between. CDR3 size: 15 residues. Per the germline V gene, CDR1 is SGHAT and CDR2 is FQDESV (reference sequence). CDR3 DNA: TGTGCCAGCAGTCGGACGGGGAGTGGCTCCTACGAGCAGTACTTC. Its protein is CASSRTGSGSYEQYF.

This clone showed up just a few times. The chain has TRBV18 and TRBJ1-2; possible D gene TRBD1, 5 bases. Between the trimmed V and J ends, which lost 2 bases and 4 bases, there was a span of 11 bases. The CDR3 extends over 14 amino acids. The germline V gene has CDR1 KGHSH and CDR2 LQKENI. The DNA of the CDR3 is TGTGCCAGCTCACCAGCCGGGACCCTCTATGGCTACACCTTC. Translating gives CASSPAGTLYGYTF. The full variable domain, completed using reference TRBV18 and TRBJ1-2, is NAGVMQNPRHLVRRRGQEARLRCSPMKGHSHVYWYRQLPEEGLKFMVYLQKENIIDESGMPKERFSAEFPKEGPSILRIQQVVRGDSAAYFCASSPAGTLYGYTFGSGTRLTVV.

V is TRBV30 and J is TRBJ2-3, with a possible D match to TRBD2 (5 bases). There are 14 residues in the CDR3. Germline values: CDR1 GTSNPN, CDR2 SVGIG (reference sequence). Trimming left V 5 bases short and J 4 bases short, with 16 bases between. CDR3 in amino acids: CAWAPRETPDTQYF. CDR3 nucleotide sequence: TGTGCCTGGGCGCCCCGGGAAACTCCAGATACGCAGTATTTT.

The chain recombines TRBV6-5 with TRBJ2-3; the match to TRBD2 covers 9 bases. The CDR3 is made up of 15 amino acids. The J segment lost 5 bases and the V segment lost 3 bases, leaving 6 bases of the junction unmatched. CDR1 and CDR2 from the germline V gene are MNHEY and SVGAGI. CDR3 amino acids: CASSYSGSKVDTQYF. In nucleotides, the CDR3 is TGTGCCAGCAGTTATAGCGGGAGTAAAGTAGATACGCAGTATTTT.

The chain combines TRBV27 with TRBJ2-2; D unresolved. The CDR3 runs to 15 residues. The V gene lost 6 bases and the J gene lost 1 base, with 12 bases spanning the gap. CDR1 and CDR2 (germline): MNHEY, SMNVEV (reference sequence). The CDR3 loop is CASSGRPGNTGELFF. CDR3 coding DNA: TGTGCCAGCAGCGGACGTCCGGGGAACACCGGGGAGCTGTTTTTT.

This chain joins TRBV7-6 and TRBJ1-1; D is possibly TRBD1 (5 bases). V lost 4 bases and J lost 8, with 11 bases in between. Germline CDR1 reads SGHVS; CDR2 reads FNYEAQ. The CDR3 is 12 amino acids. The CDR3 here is CASSSLGVEAFF. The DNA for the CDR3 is TGTGCCAGCAGCTCATTAGGGGTCGAAGCTTTCTTT.

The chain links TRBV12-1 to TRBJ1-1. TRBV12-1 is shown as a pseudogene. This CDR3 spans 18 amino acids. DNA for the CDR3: TGTGCCAGCAGCAAGTCCCAGGGGGGGGGCGCAAGGTGTACTGAAGCTTTCTTT. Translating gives CASSKSQGGGARCTEAFF.

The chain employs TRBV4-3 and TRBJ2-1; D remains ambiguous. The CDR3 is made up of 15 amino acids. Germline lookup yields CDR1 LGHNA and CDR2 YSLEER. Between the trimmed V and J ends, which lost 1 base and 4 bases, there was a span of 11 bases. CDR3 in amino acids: CASSQGDGLYNEQFF. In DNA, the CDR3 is TGCGCCAGCAGCCAAGGCGACGGCTTATACAATGAGCAGTTCTTC.

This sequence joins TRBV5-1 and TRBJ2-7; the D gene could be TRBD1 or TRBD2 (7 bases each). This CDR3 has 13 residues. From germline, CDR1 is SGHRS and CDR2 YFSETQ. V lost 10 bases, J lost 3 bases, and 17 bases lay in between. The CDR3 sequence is CASATGEGYEQYF. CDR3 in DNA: TGCGCCTCCGCTACAGGGGAGGGCTACGAGCAGTACTTC.

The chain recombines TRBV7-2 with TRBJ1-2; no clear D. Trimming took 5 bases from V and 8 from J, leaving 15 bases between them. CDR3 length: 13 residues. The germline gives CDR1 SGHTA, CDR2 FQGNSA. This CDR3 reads CASSPGGFGGYTF. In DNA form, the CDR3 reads TGTGCCAGCAGCCCCGGAGGGTTCGGAGGCTACACCTTC.

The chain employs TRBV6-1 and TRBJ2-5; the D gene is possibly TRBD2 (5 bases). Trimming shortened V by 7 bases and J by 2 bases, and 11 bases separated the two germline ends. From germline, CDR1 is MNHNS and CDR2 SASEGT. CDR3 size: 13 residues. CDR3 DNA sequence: TGTGCCAGCATACGGGGTCGACAAGAGACCCAGTACTTC. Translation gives CASIRGRQETQYF.

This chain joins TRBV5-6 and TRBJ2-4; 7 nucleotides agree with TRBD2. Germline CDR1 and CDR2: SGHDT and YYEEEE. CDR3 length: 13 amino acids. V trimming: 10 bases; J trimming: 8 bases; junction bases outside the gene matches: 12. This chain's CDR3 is CASKRGSYDIQYF. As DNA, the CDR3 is TGTGCCTCGAAGCGCGGGAGTTATGACATTCAGTACTTC.

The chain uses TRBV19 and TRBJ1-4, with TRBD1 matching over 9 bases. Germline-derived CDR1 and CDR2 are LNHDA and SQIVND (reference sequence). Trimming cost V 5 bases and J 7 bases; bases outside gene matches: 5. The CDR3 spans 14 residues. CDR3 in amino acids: CASSGTGRGEKLFF. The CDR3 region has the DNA TGTGCCAGTAGTGGGACAGGGAGAGGTGAAAAACTGTTTTTT.

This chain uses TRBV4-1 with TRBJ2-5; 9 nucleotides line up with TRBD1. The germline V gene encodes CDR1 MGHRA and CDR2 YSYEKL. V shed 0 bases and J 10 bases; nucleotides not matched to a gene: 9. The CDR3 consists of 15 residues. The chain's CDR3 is CASSQDWTGDGNQYF. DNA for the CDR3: TGCGCCAGCAGCCAAGATTGGACAGGGGATGGGAACCAGTACTTC.

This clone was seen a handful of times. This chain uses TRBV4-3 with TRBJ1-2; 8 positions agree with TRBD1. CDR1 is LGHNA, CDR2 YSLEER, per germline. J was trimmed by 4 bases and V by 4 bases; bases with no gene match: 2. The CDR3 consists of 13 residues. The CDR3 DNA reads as TGCGCCAGCAGCCCCGGACAGGGCTATGGCTACACCTTC. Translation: CASSPGQGYGYTF.

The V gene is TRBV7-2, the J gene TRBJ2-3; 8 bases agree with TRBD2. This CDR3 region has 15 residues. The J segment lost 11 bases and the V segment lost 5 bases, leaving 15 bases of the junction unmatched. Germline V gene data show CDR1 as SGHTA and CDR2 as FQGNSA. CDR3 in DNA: TGTGCCAGCAGCCCCCGTCGCAGCGGGAGTCGAGGGCAGTATTTT. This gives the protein CASSPRRSGSRGQYF.

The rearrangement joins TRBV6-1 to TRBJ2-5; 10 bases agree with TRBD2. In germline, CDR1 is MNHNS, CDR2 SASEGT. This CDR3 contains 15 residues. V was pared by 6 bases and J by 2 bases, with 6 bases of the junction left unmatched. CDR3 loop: CASSSRTSGQETQYF. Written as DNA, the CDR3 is TGTGCCAGCAGCTCCCGGACTAGCGGACAAGAGACCCAGTACTTC.

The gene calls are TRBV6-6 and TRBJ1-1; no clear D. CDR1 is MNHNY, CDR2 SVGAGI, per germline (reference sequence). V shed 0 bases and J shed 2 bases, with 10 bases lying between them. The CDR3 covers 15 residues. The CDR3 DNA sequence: TGTGCCAGCAGTTACTCGACTTCCTATAACACTGAAGCTTTCTTT. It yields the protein CASSYSTSYNTEAFF.

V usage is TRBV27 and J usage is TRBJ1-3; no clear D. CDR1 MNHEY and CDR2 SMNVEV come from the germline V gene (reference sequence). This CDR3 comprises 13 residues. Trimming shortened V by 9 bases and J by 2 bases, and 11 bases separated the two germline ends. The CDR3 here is CASRGRPGNTIYF. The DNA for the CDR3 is TGTGCCAGTCGTGGGAGACCTGGAAACACCATATATTTT.

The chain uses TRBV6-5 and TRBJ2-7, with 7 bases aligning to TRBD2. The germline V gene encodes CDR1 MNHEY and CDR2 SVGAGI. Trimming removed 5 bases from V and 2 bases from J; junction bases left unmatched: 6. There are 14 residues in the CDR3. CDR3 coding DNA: TGTGCCAGCAGTGAACCGGGACTAACCTACGAGCAGTACTTC. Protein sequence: CASSEPGLTYEQYF.